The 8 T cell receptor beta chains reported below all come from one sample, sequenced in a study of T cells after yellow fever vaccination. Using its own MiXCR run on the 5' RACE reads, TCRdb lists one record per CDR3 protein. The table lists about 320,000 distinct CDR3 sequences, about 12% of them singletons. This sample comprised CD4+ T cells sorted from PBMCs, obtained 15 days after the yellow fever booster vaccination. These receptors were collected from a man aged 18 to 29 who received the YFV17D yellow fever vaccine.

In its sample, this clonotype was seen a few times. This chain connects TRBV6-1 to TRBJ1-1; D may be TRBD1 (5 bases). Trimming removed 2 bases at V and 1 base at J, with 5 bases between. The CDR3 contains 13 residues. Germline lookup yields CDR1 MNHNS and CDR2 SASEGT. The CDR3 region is CASSERGNTEAFF. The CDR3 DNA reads TGTGCCAGCAGTGAAAGGGGGAACACTGAAGCTTTCTTT.

CDR3 amino acids: CASSEKGGAEGSPLHF. The DNA of the CDR3 is TGCGCCAGCAGTGAGAAGGGGGGGGCTGAAGGATCACCCCTCCACTTT. V is TRBV10-2 and J is TRBJ1-6, with D tentatively TRBD1 (6 bases). Germline V gives CDR1 WSHSY, CDR2 SAAADI. Trimming cost V 2 bases and J 10 bases, with 18 bases left between them. This CDR3 spans 16 amino acids.

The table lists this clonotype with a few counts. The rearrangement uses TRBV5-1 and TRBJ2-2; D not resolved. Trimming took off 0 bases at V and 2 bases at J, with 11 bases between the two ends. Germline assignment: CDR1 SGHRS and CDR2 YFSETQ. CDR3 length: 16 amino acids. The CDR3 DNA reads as TGCGCCAGCAGCTTGGCATCCGGATTCAACACCGGGGAGCTGTTTTTT. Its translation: CASSLASGFNTGELFF.

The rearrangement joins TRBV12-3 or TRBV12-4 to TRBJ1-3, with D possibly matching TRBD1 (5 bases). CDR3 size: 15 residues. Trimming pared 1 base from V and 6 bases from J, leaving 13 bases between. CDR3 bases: TGTGCCAGCAGTTTAGGTCCAGGGTACCAAAACACCATATATTTT. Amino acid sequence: CASSLGPGYQNTIYF.

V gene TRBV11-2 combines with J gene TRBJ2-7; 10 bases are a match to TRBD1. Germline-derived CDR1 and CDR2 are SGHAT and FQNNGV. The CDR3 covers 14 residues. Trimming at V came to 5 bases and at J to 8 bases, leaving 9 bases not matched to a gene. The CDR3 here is CASSPGQGNRQQYF. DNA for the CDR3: TGTGCCAGCAGCCCGGGACAGGGGAATCGGCAGCAGTACTTC.

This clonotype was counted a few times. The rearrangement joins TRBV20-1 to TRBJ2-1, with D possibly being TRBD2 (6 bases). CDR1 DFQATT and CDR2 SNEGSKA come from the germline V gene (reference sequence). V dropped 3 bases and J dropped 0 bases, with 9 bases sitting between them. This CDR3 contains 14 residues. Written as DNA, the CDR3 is TGCAGTGCTAGGTCCGGGAGCTCCTACAATGAGCAGTTCTTC. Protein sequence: CSARSGSSYNEQFF.

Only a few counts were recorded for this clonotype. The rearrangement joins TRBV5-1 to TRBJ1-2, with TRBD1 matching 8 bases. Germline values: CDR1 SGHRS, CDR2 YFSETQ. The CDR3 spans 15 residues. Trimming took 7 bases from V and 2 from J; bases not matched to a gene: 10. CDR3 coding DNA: TGCGCCAGCCTCGGGGACAGGACCCGAAACTATGGCTACACCTTC. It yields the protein CASLGDRTRNYGYTF.

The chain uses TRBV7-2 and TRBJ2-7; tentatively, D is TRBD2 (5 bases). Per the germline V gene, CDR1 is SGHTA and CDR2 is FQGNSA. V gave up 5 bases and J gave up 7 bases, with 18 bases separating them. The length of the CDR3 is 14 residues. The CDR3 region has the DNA TGTGCCAGCAGCCTCTTCCCCCGAACGGGAGAGCAGTACTTC. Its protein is CASSLFPRTGEQYF.